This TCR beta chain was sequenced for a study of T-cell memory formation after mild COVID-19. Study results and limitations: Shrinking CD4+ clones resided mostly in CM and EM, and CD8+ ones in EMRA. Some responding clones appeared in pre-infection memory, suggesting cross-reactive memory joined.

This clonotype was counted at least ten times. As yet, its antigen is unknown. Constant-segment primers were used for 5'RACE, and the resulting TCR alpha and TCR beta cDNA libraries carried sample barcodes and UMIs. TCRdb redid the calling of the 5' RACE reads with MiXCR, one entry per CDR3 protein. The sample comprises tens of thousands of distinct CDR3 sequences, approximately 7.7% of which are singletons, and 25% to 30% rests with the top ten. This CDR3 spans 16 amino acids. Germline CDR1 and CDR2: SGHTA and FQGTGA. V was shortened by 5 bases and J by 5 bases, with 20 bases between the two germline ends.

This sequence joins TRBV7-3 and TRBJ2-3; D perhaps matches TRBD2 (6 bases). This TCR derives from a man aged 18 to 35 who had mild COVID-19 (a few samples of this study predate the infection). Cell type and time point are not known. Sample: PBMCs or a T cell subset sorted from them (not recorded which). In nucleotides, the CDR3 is TGTGCCAGCAGCCAACACCCCAAGTCCGGGGGAGATACGCAGTATTTT. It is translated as CASSQHPKSGGDTQYF. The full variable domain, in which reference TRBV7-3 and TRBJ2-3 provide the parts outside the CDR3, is GAGVSQTPSNKVTEKGKYVELRCDPISGHTALYWYRQSLGQGPEFLIYFQGTGAADDSGLPNDRFFAVRPEGSVSTLKIQRTERGDSAVYLCASSQHPKSGGDTQYFGPGTRLTVL.